These 27 T cell receptor beta chains were all obtained from the same sample, sequenced in a study of blood T cell repertoires in COVID-19. Method: immunoSEQ multiplex PCR; TCRdb's copy keeps in-frame clones and lacks some. The table includes fewer than 100,000 clones, around nine tenths detected once. What was sequenced was peripheral blood. All receptors come from a woman aged 80 or over with acute or convalescent COVID-19.

This chain connects TRBV7-2 to TRBJ2-7; the D gene is possibly TRBD1 (6 bases). This CDR3 contains 14 residues. Trimming pared 4 bases from V and 3 bases from J, leaving 13 bases between. Germline CDR1 is SGHTA and CDR2 is FQGNSA. CDR3 bases: TGTGCCAGCAGCTCGGACGGACAGCACTACGAGCAGTACTTC. This gives the protein CASSSDGQHYEQYF. The full variable domain, with the rest looked up from reference TRBV7-2 and TRBJ2-7, is GAGVSQSPSNKVTEKGKDVELRCDPISGHTALYWYRQSLGQGLEFLIYFQGNSAPDKSGLPSDRFSAERTGGSVSTLTIQRTQQEDSAVYLCASSSDGQHYEQYFGPGTRLTVT.

V usage is TRBV2 and J usage is TRBJ2-4, with D possibly being TRBD2 (5 bases). This CDR3 contains 14 residues. Deletions cut 8 bases from V and 3 bases from J, with 14 bases between. Looked up from germline, CDR1 is SNHLY and CDR2 is FYNNEI. In DNA, the CDR3 is TGTGCCAGCGGCCGGAGTGGAGGCAAAAACATTCAGTACTTC. It is translated as CASGRSGGKNIQYF. Full variable domain (remainder filled in from reference TRBV2 and TRBJ2-4): EPEVTQTPSHQVTQMGQEVILRCVPISNHLYFYWYRQILGQKVEFLVSFYNNEISEKSEIFDDQFSVERPDGSNFTLKIRSTKLEDSAMYFCASGRSGGKNIQYFGAGTRLSVL.

V gene TRBV5-1 combines with J gene TRBJ2-1; TRBD2 might be the D (5 bases). Trimming shortened V by 0 bases and J by 1 base, and 8 bases separated the two germline ends. CDR3 length: 15 residues. Per germline, CDR1 SGHRS and CDR2 YFSETQ. CDR3: CASSLAGSSYNEQFF. In nucleotides, the CDR3 is TGCGCCAGCAGCTTGGCTGGGAGTTCCTACAATGAGCAGTTCTTC. Using reference TRBV5-1 and TRBJ2-1 for the parts outside the CDR3, the full variable domain is KAGVTQTPRYLIKTRGQQVTLSCSPISGHRSVSWYQQTPGQGLQFLFEYFSETQRNKGNFPGRFSGRQFSNSRSEMNVSTLELGDSALYLCASSLAGSSYNEQFFGPGTRLTVL.

The chain uses TRBV19 and TRBJ1-2; D gene uncertain. Between the trimmed V and J ends, which lost 11 bases and 4 bases, there was a span of 14 bases. Per germline, CDR1 LNHDA and CDR2 SQIVND (reference sequence). The CDR3 extends over 12 amino acids. The DNA for the CDR3 is TGTGCCTGCTCGTCGGCAGGCTATGGCTACACCTTC. Encoded protein: CACSSAGYGYTF.

This clone was seen a single time. The gene calls are TRBV28 and TRBJ1-1; TRBD1 agrees at 8 bases. Trimming took 3 bases from V and 7 from J; bases not matched to a gene: 7. Per the germline V gene, CDR1 is MDHEN and CDR2 is SYDVKM. The CDR3 is made up of 14 amino acids. CDR3 sequence reads: CASSFRGRGGEAFF. DNA of the CDR3: TGTGCCAGCAGTTTCAGGGGGCGCGGCGGTGAAGCTTTCTTT.

The V call is TRBV3-1 (or the pseudogene TRBV3-2), the J call TRBJ1-5; D remains ambiguous. Germline lookup yields CDR1 LGHDT and CDR2 YNNKEL (reference sequence). The CDR3 is made up of 12 amino acids. Trimming removed 4 bases from V and 4 bases from J, with 5 bases in between. CDR3 bases: TGTGCCAGCAGCCGAGGGAATCAGCCCCAGCATTTT. The encoded protein is CASSRGNQPQHF.

This chain connects TRBV9 to TRBJ1-6; 7 bases agree with TRBD1. Germline CDR1 is SGDLS and CDR2 is YYNGEE. Trimming took 3 bases from V and 6 from J; bases not matched to a gene: 6. The CDR3 has 15 amino acids. CDR3 bases: TGTGCCAGCAGCGCTACCGGGACAGTTAATTCACCCCTCCACTTT. Translation: CASSATGTVNSPLHF.

The CDR3 bases are TGTGCCAGCAGTTATGACCCGGGGTCACCCCTCCACTTT. Its translation is CASSYDPGSPLHF. The gene calls are TRBV6-5 and TRBJ1-6; no firm D call. V lost 3 bases and J 10 bases, leaving 10 bases between the germline ends. The CDR3 extends over 13 amino acids. CDR1 is MNHEY and CDR2 is SVGAGI in the germline V gene.

The chain combines TRBV6-5 with TRBJ1-2, with no clear D. Per germline, CDR1 MNHEY and CDR2 SVGAGI. The V end was cut by 5 bases, the J end by 8 bases, with 9 bases between. The CDR3 contains 11 residues. The CDR3 DNA reads as TGTGCCAGCAGTAATGACTGGGGCTACACCTTC. Translated: CASSNDWGYTF.

This rearrangement joins TRBV5-1 to TRBJ1-5; TRBD1 might be the D (6 bases). Trimming removed 0 bases from V and 3 bases from J, with 10 bases in between. This CDR3 spans 15 amino acids. CDR1 and CDR2 (germline): SGHRS, YFSETQ. In DNA form, the CDR3 reads TGCGCCAGCAGCTTGGGGGGGGGCTACAATCAGCCCCAGCATTTT. Encoded protein: CASSLGGGYNQPQHF.

The J gene is TRBJ1-3, the V gene TRBV7-8, with 7 bases identical to TRBD1. Trimming cost V 5 bases and J 0 bases; bases outside gene matches: 7. The length of the CDR3 is 16 residues. Germline loops: CDR1 SGHVS, CDR2 FQNEAQ. The CDR3 protein is CASSPRQGSSGNTIYF. The CDR3 nucleotides read TGTGCCAGCAGCCCACGACAGGGCAGCTCTGGAAACACCATATATTTT.

V and J are TRBV6-2 or TRBV6-3 and TRBJ2-7, with D unclear. V was shortened by 4 bases and J by 2 bases, with 12 bases between the two germline ends. The length of the CDR3 is 14 residues. Germline V gives CDR1 MNHEY, CDR2 SVGEGT. The CDR3 DNA is TGTGCCAGCAGTTTCCTAGTTAGCACCTACGAGCAGTACTTC. As protein: CASSFLVSTYEQYF.

V and J are TRBV9 and TRBJ1-4; D is unclear. The CDR3 has 15 residues. Germline V gene data show CDR1 as SGDLS and CDR2 as YYNGEE. V was clipped by 0 bases and J by 0 bases, with 6 bases between them. The CDR3 DNA sequence: TGTGCCAGCAGCGTAGGGGCAGCAACTAATGAAAAACTGTTTTTT. This translates into CASSVGAATNEKLFF.

Worth noting for this clone: Other DNA sequences in this specimen translate into the identical CDR3. The chain links TRBV9 to TRBJ2-7, with D possibly matching TRBD2 (6 bases). Germline V gives CDR1 SGDLS, CDR2 YYNGEE. Trimming removed 2 bases from V and 1 base from J, with 10 bases in between. The CDR3 loop spans 14 amino acids. CDR3 amino acids: CASSVDGSSYEQYF. The CDR3 DNA sequence: TGTGCCAGCAGCGTCGACGGGAGTTCCTACGAGCAGTACTTC.

V gene TRBV19 combines with J gene TRBJ2-5, with D possibly being TRBD1 (5 bases). Trimming shortened V by 5 bases and J by 5 bases, and 9 bases separated the two germline ends. CDR3 length: 12 residues. The germline gives CDR1 LNHDA, CDR2 SQIVND (reference sequence). The DNA for the CDR3 is TGTGCCAGTAGTCAGGGTGGGGAGACCCAGTACTTC. Its translation: CASSQGGETQYF.

The CDR3 here is CASSPKTLQTPLHF. The CDR3 nucleotides read TGTGCCAGCAGCCCCAAGACGTTACAGACACCCCTCCACTTT. V and J are TRBV3-1 (or the pseudogene TRBV3-2) and TRBJ1-6, with unresolved D. The V gene lost 4 bases and the J gene lost 11 bases, with 15 bases spanning the gap. Germline CDR1 reads LGHDT; CDR2 reads YNNKEL (reference sequence). The CDR3 totals 14 residues.

The chain has TRBV18 and TRBJ1-2, with D possibly matching TRBD1 (5 bases). Germline V gene data show CDR1 as KGHSH and CDR2 as LQKENI. V was shortened by 3 bases and J by 4 bases, with 9 bases between the two germline ends. CDR3 size: 13 residues. Here the CDR3 reads CASSPDRSYGYTF. CDR3 DNA sequence: TGTGCCAGCTCACCCGACAGATCCTATGGCTACACCTTC.

CDR3 bases: TGTGCCAGCAGCTTGGGTCAGGGATCGGGCAGCTATGGCTACACCTTC. Amino acid sequence: CASSLGQGSGSYGYTF. The chain is built from TRBV5-4 and TRBJ1-2; possible D gene TRBD1, 5 bases. The CDR3 extends over 16 amino acids. V lost 0 bases to trimming and J lost 4 bases, with 16 bases between them. Germline V gene lookup returns CDR1 SGHNT and CDR2 YYREEE (reference sequence).

The chain recombines TRBV6-5 with TRBJ2-2; D possibly corresponds to TRBD1 (6 bases). CDR1 is MNHEY, CDR2 SVGAGI, per germline. The CDR3 runs to 14 residues. The germline V and J ends were trimmed by 10 bases and 0 bases, with 12 bases remaining between them. The CDR3 sequence: CATRQDPNTGELFF. In DNA, the CDR3 is TGTGCCACCAGACAGGACCCGAACACCGGGGAGCTGTTTTTT.

The chain uses TRBV4-1 and TRBJ1-6, with D uncertain. Germline V gene sequence: CDR1 MGHRA, CDR2 YSYEKL. CDR3 length equals 17 residues. Trimming shortened V by 0 bases and J by 6 bases, and 15 bases separated the two germline ends. CDR3 bases: TGCGCCAGCAGCCAAGATTGGGAGGAAAGGATTAATTCACCCCTCCACTTT. This encodes CASSQDWEERINSPLHF.

The chain employs TRBV5-1 and TRBJ2-1, with D perhaps matching TRBD1 (6 bases). This CDR3 is 14 amino acids long. Trimming took 4 bases from V and 5 from J, leaving 13 bases between them. From germline, CDR1 is SGHRS and CDR2 YFSETQ. The CDR3 sequence: CASSVQGSHNEQFF. The CDR3 coding sequence is TGCGCCAGCAGCGTACAGGGCTCTCACAATGAGCAGTTCTTC.

The chain combines TRBV4-1 with TRBJ1-2; 9 bases map to TRBD1. Germline V CDR1 and CDR2: MGHRA, YSYEKL. J lost 4 bases, V lost 2 bases, and 5 bases had no gene match. The CDR3 extends over 15 amino acids. This CDR3 reads CASSQFTGQGYGYTF. The CDR3 DNA follows: TGCGCCAGCAGCCAATTTACGGGACAGGGCTATGGCTACACCTTC.

The chain recombines TRBV3-1 (or the pseudogene TRBV3-2) with TRBJ1-4, with a tentative D call TRBD1 (5 bases). CDR3 length equals 16 residues. In germline, CDR1 is LGHDT, CDR2 YNNKEL (reference sequence). Trimming pared 3 bases from V and 2 bases from J, leaving 13 bases between. CDR3 coding DNA: TGTGCCAGCAGCCACTGGGGGGGAATGACTAATGAAAAACTGTTTTTT. It encodes CASSHWGGMTNEKLFF.

The chain carries TRBV7-2 and TRBJ1-5; a weak D match, TRBD1 (5 bases). The length of the CDR3 is 15 residues. The germline V gene encodes CDR1 SGHTA and CDR2 FQGNSA. The ends were cut back, 2 bases at V and 6 bases at J, with 14 bases in the middle. The CDR3 DNA is TGTGCCAGCAGCTTATGGGGCACAGAACGTCAGCCCCAGCATTTT. It specifies CASSLWGTERQPQHF.

The chain combines TRBV7-9 with TRBJ2-7; the match to TRBD1 covers 9 bases. The germline V gene encodes CDR1 SEHNR and CDR2 FQNEAQ (reference sequence). The CDR3 is made up of 14 amino acids. The J segment lost 0 bases and the V segment lost 6 bases, leaving 3 bases of the junction unmatched. CDR3 residues: CASRGTGPSYEQYF. The CDR3 nucleotides are TGTGCCAGCAGGGGGACAGGGCCCTCCTACGAGCAGTACTTC.

The chain links TRBV29-1 to TRBJ2-3; TRBD2 aligns across 9 bases. CDR3 length: 13 amino acids. V trimming: 5 bases; J trimming: 1 base; junction bases outside the gene matches: 1. The germline CDR1 and CDR2 sequences are SQVTM and ANQGSEA. Here the CDR3 DNA reads TGCAGCGTTAAGCGGGGGGGCACAGATACGCAGTATTTT. Amino acid sequence: CSVKRGGTDTQYF.

V and J are TRBV21-1 and TRBJ2-5; the table assigns TRBD2, which was not confirmed against the DNA. TRBV21-1 is a pseudogene locus. The CDR3 extends over 16 amino acids. CDR3 protein: CASKTGSSVDQETQYF. The CDR3 DNA reads as TGTGCCAGCAAGACGGGTTCTAGCGTTGATCAAGAGACCCAGTACTTC.